These 16 T cell receptor beta chains were all obtained from the same sample, sequenced in a study of blood T cell repertoires in COVID-19. Clones were read by immunoSEQ multiplex PCR, and TCRdb kept only the in-frame ones, dropping some. The sample lists nearly 250,000 clones, about 82% occurring once. Sequenced input: PBMCs or T cells enriched from blood (not recorded which). These receptors all come from a woman between 45 and 65 years old with acute COVID-19.

J is TRBJ1-1 and V is TRBV7-2; no firm D call. Germline V gene data show CDR1 as SGHTA and CDR2 as FQGNSA. This CDR3 spans 11 amino acids. The CDR3 region is CAEARETEAFF. DNA of the CDR3: TGTGCTGAGGCACGCGAGACTGAAGCTTTCTTT.

The chain joins TRBV9 to TRBJ1-1; 10 bases are a match to TRBD1. This CDR3 spans 16 amino acids. The V gene end was trimmed by 3 bases and the J gene end by 5 bases; junction bases not matched to a gene: 10. The germline V gene encodes CDR1 SGDLS and CDR2 YYNGEE. This CDR3 reads CASSAGQGMVTTEAFF. CDR3 in DNA: TGTGCCAGCAGCGCGGGACAGGGGATGGTCACGACTGAAGCTTTCTTT.

The J gene is TRBJ2-1, the V gene TRBV3-1 (or the pseudogene TRBV3-2), with 8 bases aligning to TRBD2. From germline, CDR1 is LGHDT and CDR2 YNNKEL (reference sequence). The CDR3 runs 15 residues. V was clipped by 1 base and J by 9 bases; unmatched bases: 8. The DNA of the CDR3 is TGTGCCAGCAGCCAAGTTGACGGGGGGGCCACTGAGCAGTTCTTC. It specifies CASSQVDGGATEQFF.

This clone was counted a single time. The genes are TRBV30 and TRBJ1-2, with no clear D. Trimming took off 5 bases at V and 4 bases at J, with 11 bases between the two ends. Germline CDR1 GTSNPN, CDR2 SVGIG (reference sequence). The CDR3 totals 12 residues. CDR3 bases: TGTGCCTGGGTTACGGGTCCCTATGGCTACACCTTC. Protein sequence: CAWVTGPYGYTF.

V is TRBV28 and J is TRBJ2-7; D is ambiguous. The ends were cut back, 5 bases at V and 1 base at J, with 3 bases in the middle. The CDR3 loop spans 11 amino acids. From germline, CDR1 is MDHEN and CDR2 SYDVKM. The DNA of the CDR3 is TGTGCCAGCAGTCAATCCTACGAGCAGTACTTC. Amino acid sequence: CASSQSYEQYF.

The gene calls are TRBV19 and TRBJ1-6; 7 bases line up with TRBD1. The CDR3 has 15 residues. The J segment lost 2 bases and the V segment lost 7 bases, leaving 5 bases of the junction unmatched. CDR1 and CDR2 from the germline V gene are LNHDA and SQIVND (reference sequence). CDR3 DNA sequence: TGTGCCAGTAACCAAGGGACAGCCTATAATTCACCCCTCCACTTT. Amino acid sequence: CASNQGTAYNSPLHF. Combining the CDR3 with reference TRBV19 and TRBJ1-6 gives the whole variable domain DGGITQSPKYLFRKEGQNVTLSCEQNLNHDAMYWYRQDPGQGLRLIYYSQIVNDFQKGDIAEGYSVSREKKESFPLTVTSAQKNPTAFYLCASNQGTAYNSPLHFGNGTRLTVT.

V gene TRBV7-2 combines with J gene TRBJ2-3, with D possibly being TRBD1 (6 bases). V was pared by 7 bases and J by 5 bases, with 16 bases between. Per germline, CDR1 SGHTA and CDR2 FQGNSA. The CDR3 sequence is 14 residues long. The CDR3 DNA sequence: TGTGCCAGCACCAGGGACACCGTGGGAGATACGCAGTATTTT. It translates to CASTRDTVGDTQYF.

This chain uses TRBV6-5 with TRBJ2-7; D gene uncertain. CDR3 size: 15 residues. The ends were cut back, 2 bases at V and 3 bases at J, with 14 bases in the middle. Germline V gene sequence: CDR1 MNHEY, CDR2 SVGAGI. In DNA form, the CDR3 reads TGTGCCAGCAGTTACGGATCGAGAGGAAGCTACGAGCAGTACTTC. Amino acid sequence: CASSYGSRGSYEQYF.

The chain couples TRBV19 to TRBJ1-5; the match to TRBD1 covers 9 bases. The CDR3 is made up of 17 amino acids. The junction had 11 bases not matched to a gene; V was cut back by 4 bases and J by 4 bases. Germline-derived CDR1 and CDR2 are LNHDA and SQIVND (reference sequence). Written as DNA, the CDR3 is TGTGCCAGTAGTAGCCCAAGGACAGGGGCGAAGAATCAGCCCCAGCATTTT. Translation gives CASSSPRTGAKNQPQHF.

The chain carries TRBV30 and TRBJ1-1; D gene uncertain. V gave up 0 bases and J gave up 0 bases, with 14 bases separating them. Germline lookup yields CDR1 GTSNPN and CDR2 SVGIG (reference sequence). There are 16 residues in the CDR3. This CDR3 is CAWSVQLWLLNTEAFF. DNA of the CDR3: TGTGCCTGGAGTGTACAGCTCTGGCTTTTGAACACTGAAGCTTTCTTT. Full variable domain (remainder filled in from reference TRBV30 and TRBJ1-1): SQTIHQWPATLVQPVGSPLSLECTVEGTSNPNLYWYRQAAGRGLQLLFYSVGIGQISSEVPQNLSASRPQDRQFILSSKKLLLSDSGFYLCAWSVQLWLLNTEAFFGQGTRLTVV.

This chain joins TRBV4-3 and TRBJ1-1; D remains unclear. Germline V gene lookup returns CDR1 LGHNA and CDR2 YSLEER. V lost 1 base and J lost 2, with 17 bases in between. CDR3 length: 17 residues. This CDR3 is CASSQAVAGSLNTEAFF. Written as DNA, the CDR3 is TGCGCCAGCAGCCAAGCGGTGGCGGGCTCACTAAACACTGAAGCTTTCTTT.

The CDR3 DNA follows: TGTGCCTGGAGTCCCGACATCTACGAGCAGTACTTC. Protein: CAWSPDIYEQYF. The chain is built from TRBV30 and TRBJ2-7; no reliable D call. Trimming took off 2 bases at V and 3 bases at J, with 8 bases between the two ends. Germline CDR1 reads GTSNPN; CDR2 reads SVGIG (reference sequence). There are 12 residues in the CDR3.

This rearrangement joins TRBV25-1 to TRBJ1-4; 10 nucleotides match TRBD1. The CDR3 is 16 amino acids. Germline trimming cut 7 bases from V and 8 bases from J; bases unmatched to any gene: 13. Germline V gene data show CDR1 as MGHDK and CDR2 as SYGVNS. The CDR3 nucleotides read TGTGCCAGCACCGGGACAGGGGCATGGACTGGCGAAAAACTGTTTTTT. Its protein is CASTGTGAWTGEKLFF. The complete variable domain, with remaining parts taken from reference TRBV25-1 and TRBJ1-4, reads EADIYQTPRYLVIGTGKKITLECSQTMGHDKMYWYQQDPGMELHLIHYSYGVNSTEKGDLSSESTVSRIRTEHFPLTLESARPSHTSQYLCASTGTGAWTGEKLFFGSGTQLSVL.

The chain joins TRBV7-9 to TRBJ2-1, with TRBD1 matching over 9 bases. With V trimmed by 6 bases and J by 4 bases, 10 bases remained unmatched. The CDR3 contains 16 residues. The germline gives CDR1 SEHNR, CDR2 FQNEAQ (reference sequence). The CDR3 sequence is CASSKRMDRGYNEQFF. The DNA of the CDR3 is TGTGCCAGCAGTAAAAGAATGGACAGGGGATACAATGAGCAGTTCTTC. The whole variable domain, remainder taken from reference TRBV7-9 and TRBJ2-1, is DTGVSQNPRHKITKRGQNVTFRCDPISEHNRLYWYRQTLGQGPEFLTYFQNEAQLEKSRLLSDRFSAERPKGSFSTLEIQRTEQGDSAMYLCASSKRMDRGYNEQFFGPGTRLTVL.

This chain connects TRBV19 to TRBJ1-2; 10 nucleotides agree with TRBD1. Germline CDR1 and CDR2: LNHDA and SQIVND (reference sequence). This CDR3 spans 14 amino acids. The V and J ends lost 6 bases and 6 bases, in that order; junction bases with no gene match: 7. CDR3 amino acids: CASSLLGQGDGYTF. CDR3 nucleotide sequence: TGTGCCAGTAGCCTTCTCGGACAGGGGGATGGCTACACCTTC.

This clone is a singleton in its sample. The V and J genes are TRBV10-3 and TRBJ1-5; no firm D call. Trimming cost V 2 bases and J 7 bases, with 12 bases left between them. The CDR3 length is 14 residues. CDR1 ENHRY and CDR2 SYGVKD come from the germline V gene. DNA of the CDR3: TGTGCCATCAGTGAGGGTGGGGAGAAACAGCCCCAGCATTTT. Amino acid sequence: CAISEGGEKQPQHF.